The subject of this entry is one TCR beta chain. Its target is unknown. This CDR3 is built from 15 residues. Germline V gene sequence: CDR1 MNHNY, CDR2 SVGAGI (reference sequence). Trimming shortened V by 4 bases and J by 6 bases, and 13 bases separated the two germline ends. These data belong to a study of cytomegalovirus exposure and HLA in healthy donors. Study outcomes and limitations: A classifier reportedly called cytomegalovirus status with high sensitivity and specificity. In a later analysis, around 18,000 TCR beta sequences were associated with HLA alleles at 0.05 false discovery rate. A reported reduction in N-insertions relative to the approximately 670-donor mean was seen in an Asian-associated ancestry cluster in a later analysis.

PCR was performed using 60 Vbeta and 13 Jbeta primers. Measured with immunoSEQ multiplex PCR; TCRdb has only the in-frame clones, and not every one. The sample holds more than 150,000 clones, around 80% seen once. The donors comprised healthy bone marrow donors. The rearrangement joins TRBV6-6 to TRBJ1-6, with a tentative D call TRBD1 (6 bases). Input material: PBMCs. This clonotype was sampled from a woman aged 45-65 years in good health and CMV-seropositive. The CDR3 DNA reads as TGTGCCAGCAGTTCCAACCACAGGGTTAATTCACCCCTCCACTTT. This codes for CASSSNHRVNSPLHF.